These T cell receptor beta chains were read from a single sample in a study of blood T cell repertoires in COVID-19. Using immunoSEQ multiplex PCR, the repertoire was profiled, and TCRdb retains in-frame clones only, with some absent. Of approximately 300,000 clones listed, around nine tenths are singletons. Sequenced: peripheral blood. The receptors stem from a woman between 50 and 59 years old with active or convalescent COVID-19. Both conserved end residues are part of each CDR3. The D gene is left open where the match is weak. Size tells how often a clone was seen (once, few, many) or the class of an expanded clone, and some rows leave it out.

d_gene,abundance,j_gene,v_gene,CDR3aa,CDR3nt
-,-,TRBJ2-1,TRBV3-1/TRBV3-2,CASSQDGTGAGNEQFF,TGTGCCAGCAGCCAAGATGGAACAGGGGCGGGGAATGAGCAGTTCTTC
TRBD1,-,TRBJ1-2,TRBV11-2,CASSLTVQGAAYGYTF,TGTGCCAGCAGCTTAACCGTCCAGGGGGCGGCCTATGGCTACACCTTC
-,-,TRBJ2-4,TRBV4-1,CASSQAGSRYF,TGCGCCAGCAGCCAAGCGGGATCGAGGTACTTC
-,-,TRBJ2-1,TRBV3-1/TRBV3-2,CASSPSLGAFFQFF,TGTGCCAGCAGCCCGTCGTTGGGGGCCTTCTTTCAGTTCTTC
TRBD2,-,TRBJ2-7,TRBV5-1,CASSLATRTSGGFLYEQYF,TGCGCCAGCAGCTTGGCCACGAGGACTAGCGGGGGGTTCTTGTACGAGCAGTACTTC
TRBD2,-,TRBJ2-3,TRBV5-1,CASSLLSSGTPTSTDTQYF,TGCGCCAGCAGCTTGCTTTCTAGCGGGACACCCACAAGCACAGATACGCAGTATTTT
-,-,TRBJ1-2,TRBV7-9,CASSLLPGQGAYGYTF,TGTGCCAGCAGCCTTTTGCCGGGACAAGGGGCTTATGGCTACACCTTC
-,-,TRBJ1-2,TRBV30,CAWVLQGLEFYGYTF,TGTGCCTGGGTGCTACAGGGATTGGAATTCTATGGCTACACCTTC
-,-,TRBJ1-2,TRBV9,CASSGRVVDYGYTF,TGTGCCAGCAGCGGGAGGGTGGTGGACTATGGCTACACCTTC
-,-,TRBJ2-2,TRBV11-2,CASSLEPTVTGELFF,TGTGCCAGCAGCTTAGAACCTACTGTCACCGGGGAGCTGTTTTTT
-,once,TRBJ1-1,TRBV3-1/TRBV3-2,CASSLTGTGIEAFF,TGTGCCAGCAGCCTAACGGGGACTGGAATCGAAGCTTTCTTT
TRBD1,-,TRBJ1-4,TRBV19,CASSINRGEKLFF,TGTGCCAGTAGTATAAACAGGGGTGAAAAACTGTTTTTT
-,-,TRBJ1-1,TRBV7-9,CASSLERLTERQGNTEAFF,TGTGCCAGCAGCTTAGAAAGACTTACAGAGAGGCAGGGGAACACTGAAGCTTTCTTT
-,-,TRBJ1-5,TRBV7-9,CASSWQGGQPQHF,TGTGCCAGCAGCTGGCAGGGTGGCCAGCCCCAGCATTTT
-,-,TRBJ1-2,TRBV3-1/TRBV3-2,CASSPGGAGGYTF,TGTGCCAGCAGCCCCGGAGGGGCGGGTGGCTACACCTTC
TRBD1,-,TRBJ2-5,TRBV7-8,CASSRGQAETQYF,TGTGCCAGCAGCCGTGGACAGGCAGAGACCCAGTACTTC
-,-,TRBJ1-1,TRBV7-2,CASSLAGRNTEAFF,TGTGCCAGCAGCTTAGCCGGGAGGAACACTGAAGCTTTCTTT
TRBD1,-,TRBJ2-3,TRBV18,CASSPGQGFGTDTQYF,TGTGCCAGCTCACCGGGACAGGGTTTCGGCACAGATACGCAGTATTTT
-,-,TRBJ1-2,TRBV15,CATSRGGQTYGYTF,TGTGCCACCAGCAGAGGAGGGCAGACCTATGGCTACACCTTC
TRBD1,-,TRBJ1-3,TRBV2,CASTPGQGPGGGGNTIYF,TGTGCCAGCACCCCGGGACAGGGGCCTGGTGGAGGTGGAAACACCATATATTTT
TRBD2,-,TRBJ2-7,TRBV7-8,CASTRTRESSYEQYF,TGTGCCAGCACCCGAACGCGGGAGTCCAGCTACGAGCAGTACTTC
-,-,TRBJ2-5,TRBV7-7,CASSLVGGPQETQYF,TGTGCTAGCAGCTTAGTGGGGGGGCCCCAAGAGACCCAGTACTTC
-,-,TRBJ2-1,TRBV9,CASSAGLYNEQFF,TGTGCCAGCAGCGCGGGACTGTACAATGAGCAGTTCTTC
TRBD2,-,TRBJ2-2,TRBV7-9,CASSFSGGTGELFF,TGTGCCAGCAGCTTTAGCGGGGGAACCGGGGAGCTGTTTTTT
-,-,TRBJ1-1,TRBV11-2,CASSADGRRGAFF,TGTGCCAGCAGCGCAGATGGACGGAGGGGAGCTTTCTTT
TRBD1,-,TRBJ1-5,TRBV5-8,CASSPDRGNQPQHF,TGTGCCAGCAGCCCCGACAGGGGCAATCAGCCCCAGCATTTT
-,few,TRBJ1-3,TRBV4-1,CASSREEAGNTIYF,TGCGCCAGCAGCCGGGAGGAGGCTGGAAACACCATATATTTT
-,-,TRBJ1-3,TRBV28,CASSSAQGGGNTIYF,TGTGCCAGCAGTTCCGCGCAGGGAGGTGGAAACACCATATATTTT
-,once,TRBJ1-4,TRBV9,CASSVEGSNEKLFF,TGTGCCAGCAGCGTAGAGGGGTCTAATGAAAAACTGTTTTTT
-,many,TRBJ2-2,TRBV5-1,CASSPGGTDAGELFF,TGCGCCAGCAGTCCAGGGGGGACAGATGCCGGGGAGCTGTTTTTT
TRBD2,-,TRBJ2-7,TRBV24-1,CATSDLDLAGGLKDEQYF,TGTGCCACCAGTGATTTGGATCTAGCGGGGGGCCTCAAGGACGAGCAGTACTTC
-,-,TRBJ2-2,TRBV5-1,CASSFSGDTGELFF,TGCGCCAGCAGCTTCTCAGGGGACACCGGGGAGCTGTTTTTT
-,-,TRBJ1-2,TRBV4-2,CASSQELDSRRGYTF,TGTGCCAGCAGCCAAGAACTGGACAGTCGACGAGGCTACACCTTC
-,-,TRBJ1-1,TRBV18,CASSLDRNTEAFF,TGTGCCAGCTCACTGGACAGAAACACTGAAGCTTTCTTT
-,-,TRBJ2-3,TRBV21-1,CASGLTQPSTDTQYF,TGTGCCAGCGGGCTAACACAACCTAGCACAGATACGCAGTATTTT
TRBD2,once,TRBJ2-2,TRBV12-5,CASGRTSGITTGELFF,TGTGCTAGTGGCCGTACTAGCGGGATAACCACCGGGGAGCTGTTTTTT
TRBD1,-,TRBJ1-6,TRBV5-8,CASSSTGFNSPLHF,TGTGCCAGCAGCTCGACAGGGTTTAATTCACCCCTCCACTTT
TRBD1,-,TRBJ1-4,TRBV7-9,CASSLATGGSEKLFF,TGTGCCAGCAGCTTAGCGACAGGGGGTAGTGAAAAACTGTTTTTT
TRBD2,-,TRBJ2-2,TRBV9,CASSVGSGMNTGELFF,TGTGCCAGCAGCGTAGGTAGCGGGATGAACACCGGGGAGCTGTTTTTT
TRBD1,-,TRBJ1-1,TRBV6-5,CASSYGQDYTEAFF,TGTGCCAGCAGTTACGGACAGGACTACACTGAAGCTTTCTTT
-,-,TRBJ1-5,TRBV10-3,CAISEWGGGNQPQHF,TGTGCCATCAGTGAGTGGGGGGGAGGCAATCAGCCCCAGCATTTT
TRBD1,-,TRBJ2-7,TRBV7-6,CASAAGTESSYEQYF,TGTGCCAGCGCCGCCGGGACAGAGAGCTCCTACGAGCAGTACTTC
-,-,TRBJ2-2,TRBV19,CASIGRRRELFF,TGTGCCAGTATAGGTAGGCGCCGGGAACTGTTTTTT
-,-,TRBJ1-1,TRBV5-1,CASRQGNTEAFF,TGCGCCAGCAGACAGGGGAACACTGAAGCTTTCTTT
-,-,TRBJ1-2,TRBV18,CASSPMNQGTNYGYTF,TGTGCCAGCTCACCAATGAATCAGGGAACTAACTATGGCTACACCTTC
-,-,TRBJ2-7,TRBV20-1,CSLGPSYEQYF,TGCAGTCTCGGTCCATCCTACGAGCAGTACTTC
-,-,TRBJ1-2,TRBV12-3/TRBV12-4,CASSSEPAGSYTF,TGTGCCAGCAGTTCCGAGCCTGCCGGGAGCTACACCTTC
TRBD1,-,TRBJ1-2,TRBV6-6,CASSRSPIWTGEGYTF,TGTGCCAGCAGCCGATCCCCCATTTGGACAGGGGAAGGCTACACCTTC
TRBD2,-,TRBJ2-5,TRBV5-1,CASSLGTRAGSGETQYF,TGCGCCAGCAGCTTAGGGACTAGGGCCGGTTCAGGGGAGACCCAGTACTTC